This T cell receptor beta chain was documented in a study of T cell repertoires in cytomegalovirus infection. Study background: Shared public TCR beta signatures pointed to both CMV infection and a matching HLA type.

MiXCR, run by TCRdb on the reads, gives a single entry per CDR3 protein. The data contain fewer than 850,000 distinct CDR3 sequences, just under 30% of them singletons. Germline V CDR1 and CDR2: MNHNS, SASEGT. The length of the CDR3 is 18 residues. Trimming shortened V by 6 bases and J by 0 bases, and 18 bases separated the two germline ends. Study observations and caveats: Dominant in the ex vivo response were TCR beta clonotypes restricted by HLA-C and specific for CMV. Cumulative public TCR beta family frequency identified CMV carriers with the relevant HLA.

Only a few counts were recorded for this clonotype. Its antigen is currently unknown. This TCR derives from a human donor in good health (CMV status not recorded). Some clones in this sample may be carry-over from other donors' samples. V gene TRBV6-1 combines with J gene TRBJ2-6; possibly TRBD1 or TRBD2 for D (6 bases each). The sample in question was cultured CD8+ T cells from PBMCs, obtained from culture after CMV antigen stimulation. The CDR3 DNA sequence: TGTGCCAGCAGGGGGGGCCACGGCTGGGGCTCTGGGGCCAACGTCCTGACTTTC. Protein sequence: CASRGGHGWGSGANVLTF.